The rows below give T cell receptor beta chains drawn from one sample of a study of tumour-infiltrating T cells in Burkitt lymphoma. Repertoires were generated with immunoSEQ multiplex PCR, while TCRdb's copy carries only in-frame clones and drops some. The table has approximately 15,000 clones, approximately 30% seen once. Sequenced sample: tumor tissue. The source of these receptors is a human donor with diffuse large B-cell lymphoma. The conserved cysteine and the conserved F or W are not part of the CDR3 here. The order of the fields is V gene, CDR3 protein.

TRBV5-1	ASSLVWEGERRYEQY
TRBV7-2	ASSLVWLKNSPRAGELF
TRBV5-6	ASSLSDRGPYGYT
TRBV15	ATSREFEGGDTQY
TRBV6-5	ASTGKREYYEQF
TRBV5-5	ASIFISDRGDEQY
TRBV6-1	ASSPGGFQYEQY
TRBV11-1	ASSPENVGQF
TRBV6-5	ASRRTGVETQY
TRBV10-3	AISAFLGTDFYGYT
TRBV28	GVRDYGYT
TRBV29-1	SVGQGSTDTQY
TRBV2	ASSSGTTNTGELF
TRBV13	ASSQGGSSGNTIY
TRBV7-9	ALNYYEQY
TRBV10-3	AISEPELNTEAF
TRBV11-2	ASSWGPGQGYEQY
TRBV27	ASSSSGRGSVAGGGADTQY
TRBV6-5	ASSYNDEQF
TRBV5-4	ASSFISNEQF
TRBV28	ASSLWGSSGNTGELF
TRBV19	ASSPSGIWDEQF
TRBV7-9	ASSDRVGIGTQY
TRBV6-1	ASSGSAGGGYEQY
TRBV6-6	ASSWSGANTGELF
TRBV19	ASSIGQISEAF
TRBV7-9	ASSLGSLAGGGELF
TRBV28	ASSFSGTTSYEQY
TRBV19	ASSTTGLNQPQH
TRBV9	ASSVEGNEQF
TRBV10-3	AINDGTSGSTDTQY
TRBV7-9	ASSLAGDRTEAF
TRBV25-1	ASSKLQGYNEQF
TRBV5-3	ARSPPWTGSGNTIY
TRBV29-1	SAAGTVNTGELF
TRBV5-4	ASSLLSGIAGYT
TRBV2	AGGGKETQY
TRBV5-1	ASSLPGQGTSEAF
TRBV27	ASRKDWRQPQH
TRBV7-3	AARSGDTGELF
TRBV29-1	SVEGAGVFPDTQY